The rows below give T cell receptor beta chains drawn from one sample of a study of neurological immune-mediated disorders. TCRdb called the 5' RACE reads again in MiXCR, with one record for every CDR3 protein. The table lists roughly 57,000 distinct CDR3 sequences, under 30% of them singletons. The specimen was PBMCs. The receptors shown here come from a man between 60 and 70 years old with HTLV-1-associated myelopathy (HAM/TSP). The CDR3 runs from the conserved cysteine through the conserved F or W. The D gene is left open where the match is weak. Size tells how often a clone was seen (once, few, many) or the class of an expanded clone, and some rows leave it out.

d_call: -; j_call: TRBJ2-7; v_call: TRBV28; clone_size: once; cdr3_nt: TGTGCCAGCAGCAAAACCGGGACCCACTCCTACGAGCAGTACTTC; cdr3_aa: CASSKTGTHSYEQYF
d_call: TRBD2; j_call: TRBJ2-5; v_call: TRBV5-1; clone_size: once; cdr3_nt: TGCGCCAGCAGCTGGACGCAAATGACTAGCGGGAGGTCGGGGACCCAGTACTTC; cdr3_aa: CASSWTQMTSGRSGTQYF
d_call: -; j_call: TRBJ2-7; v_call: TRBV4-2; clone_size: many; cdr3_nt: TGTGCCAGCAGCCAAGATACCAGGAGCTCCTACGAGCAGTACTTC; cdr3_aa: CASSQDTRSSYEQYF
d_call: TRBD2; j_call: TRBJ2-1; v_call: TRBV27; clone_size: many; cdr3_nt: TGTGCCAGCAGTTTTACCGGGGGGAATGAGCAGTTCTTC; cdr3_aa: CASSFTGGNEQFF
d_call: TRBD2; j_call: TRBJ2-7; v_call: TRBV10-3; clone_size: many; cdr3_nt: TGTGCCATCAGTGAGTCTGGACTAGCGAGCTACGAGCAGTACTTC; cdr3_aa: CAISESGLASYEQYF
d_call: -; j_call: TRBJ1-1; v_call: TRBV12-3/TRBV12-4; clone_size: many; cdr3_nt: TGTGCCAGCAGAGGACAGATGATCGGCACTGAAGCTTTCTTT; cdr3_aa: CASRGQMIGTEAFF
d_call: TRBD1; j_call: TRBJ1-5; v_call: TRBV12-3/TRBV12-4; clone_size: many; cdr3_nt: TGTGCCAGCAGTACTCGACAGGGGGGGGATCAGCCCCAGCATTTT; cdr3_aa: CASSTRQGGDQPQHF
d_call: TRBD2; j_call: TRBJ2-1; v_call: TRBV6-2/TRBV6-3; clone_size: -; cdr3_nt: TGTGCCAGCAGTTCACCGGGACTAGCGGGAGACGGTGTTAATGAGCAGTTCTTC; cdr3_aa: CASSSPGLAGDGVNEQFF
d_call: TRBD2; j_call: TRBJ2-1; v_call: TRBV15; clone_size: -; cdr3_nt: TGTGCCACCAGCGGGGGGACTAGCGACTTTTACAATGAGCAGTTCTTC; cdr3_aa: CATSGGTSDFYNEQFF
d_call: -; j_call: TRBJ2-5; v_call: TRBV5-1; clone_size: -; cdr3_nt: TGCGCCAGCAGCTTGGGCAGGAACCAAGAGACCCAGTACTTC; cdr3_aa: CASSLGRNQETQYF
d_call: TRBD2; j_call: TRBJ2-1; v_call: TRBV3-1; clone_size: -; cdr3_nt: TGTTCCAGCACCGTAGCGGGAGGGACAATTAATGAGCAGTTCTTC; cdr3_aa: CSSTVAGGTINEQFF
d_call: TRBD2; j_call: TRBJ2-3; v_call: TRBV7-9; clone_size: many; cdr3_nt: TGTGCCAGCAGCTTAGGACTAGCGGGAGGTACCACAGATACGCAGTATTTT; cdr3_aa: CASSLGLAGGTTDTQYF
d_call: -; j_call: TRBJ1-3; v_call: TRBV20-1; clone_size: many; cdr3_nt: TGCAGTGCTAGGGGGGACGGAACCTCTGGAAACACCATATATTTT; cdr3_aa: CSARGDGTSGNTIYF
d_call: -; j_call: TRBJ2-5; v_call: TRBV3-1; clone_size: many; cdr3_nt: TGTGCCAGCAGCCAAGTTAACACTGAAGAGACCCAGTACTTC; cdr3_aa: CASSQVNTEETQYF
d_call: TRBD2; j_call: TRBJ2-2; v_call: TRBV10-3; clone_size: few; cdr3_nt: TGTGCCATCGGTGGGGCGGGAGACACCGGGGAGCTGTTTTTT; cdr3_aa: CAIGGAGDTGELFF
d_call: -; j_call: TRBJ2-2; v_call: TRBV6-2/TRBV6-3; clone_size: few; cdr3_nt: TGTGCCAGCAGTCTCCTCGCCAACACCGGGGAGCTGTTTTTT; cdr3_aa: CASSLLANTGELFF
d_call: -; j_call: TRBJ2-5; v_call: TRBV20-1; clone_size: many; cdr3_nt: TGCAGTGCTAGAGTAACGGGGCGAATTCAAGAGACCCAGTACTTC; cdr3_aa: CSARVTGRIQETQYF
d_call: -; j_call: TRBJ2-3; v_call: TRBV5-1; clone_size: many; cdr3_nt: TGCGCCAGCAGCTTGGGCGGCAGCACAGATACGCAGTATTTT; cdr3_aa: CASSLGGSTDTQYF
d_call: TRBD2; j_call: TRBJ2-1; v_call: TRBV20-1; clone_size: many; cdr3_nt: TGCAGTGTGGTAGCGGGAGGTTCGAATGAGCAGTTCTTC; cdr3_aa: CSVVAGGSNEQFF
d_call: TRBD2; j_call: TRBJ2-1; v_call: TRBV29-1; clone_size: -; cdr3_nt: TGCAGCGTTGGAAAGCGGGGCTGGGGGATTGAGCAGTTCTTC; cdr3_aa: CSVGKRGWGIEQFF
d_call: -; j_call: TRBJ1-1; v_call: TRBV2; clone_size: many; cdr3_nt: TGTGCCAGCAGATGGGCCGGGGGGGCTTTCTTT; cdr3_aa: CASRWAGGAFF
d_call: -; j_call: TRBJ1-2; v_call: TRBV9; clone_size: many; cdr3_nt: TGTGCCAGCAGCGTAGCAGGGCCAGATCGCTACACCTTC; cdr3_aa: CASSVAGPDRYTF
d_call: -; j_call: TRBJ2-1; v_call: TRBV5-1; clone_size: -; cdr3_nt: TGCGCCAGCAGCCCCCGGATCAAATCGGGTGAGCCCTCCTACAATGAGCAGTTCTTC; cdr3_aa: CASSPRIKSGEPSYNEQFF
d_call: TRBD1; j_call: TRBJ2-3; v_call: TRBV12-3/TRBV12-4; clone_size: many; cdr3_nt: TGTGCCAGCAGGGACTCGGGACAGGGAGGCTTCCTAGATACGCAGTATTTT; cdr3_aa: CASRDSGQGGFLDTQYF
d_call: -; j_call: TRBJ2-5; v_call: TRBV11-3; clone_size: many; cdr3_nt: TGTGCCAGCAGCTTAGACAGGGGTCGGCAAGAGACCCAGTACTTC; cdr3_aa: CASSLDRGRQETQYF
d_call: -; j_call: TRBJ1-1; v_call: TRBV20-1; clone_size: many; cdr3_nt: TGCAGTGCTAGAGATCGGACCGGGATAATGAGCACTGAAGCTTTCTTT; cdr3_aa: CSARDRTGIMSTEAFF
d_call: TRBD1; j_call: TRBJ2-4; v_call: TRBV20-1; clone_size: many; cdr3_nt: TGCAGTGCTAGCGATACAGGGGGAGCCAAAAACATTCAGTACTTC; cdr3_aa: CSASDTGGAKNIQYF
d_call: TRBD1; j_call: TRBJ2-7; v_call: TRBV20-1; clone_size: many; cdr3_nt: TGCAGTGCTAGAAATAGGGCAGGGGGCATGTCCGAGCAGTACTTC; cdr3_aa: CSARNRAGGMSEQYF
d_call: -; j_call: TRBJ1-2; v_call: TRBV12-3/TRBV12-4; clone_size: many; cdr3_nt: TGTGCCAGCAGTTTAACTCAGGGAGCAGTTGGCTACACCTTC; cdr3_aa: CASSLTQGAVGYTF
d_call: -; j_call: TRBJ1-1; v_call: TRBV7-9; clone_size: -; cdr3_nt: TGTGCCAGCAGCTTTGCGGTTTACGGCACTGAAGCTTTCTTT; cdr3_aa: CASSFAVYGTEAFF
d_call: TRBD2; j_call: TRBJ2-1; v_call: TRBV28; clone_size: many; cdr3_nt: TGTGCCAGCAGTTTGGCGGGAGGGAGTACCAATGAGCAGTTCTTC; cdr3_aa: CASSLAGGSTNEQFF
d_call: -; j_call: TRBJ2-3; v_call: TRBV27; clone_size: -; cdr3_nt: TGTGCCAGCGGCGACAGGACTAGCACAGATACGCAGTATTTT; cdr3_aa: CASGDRTSTDTQYF
d_call: -; j_call: TRBJ2-3; v_call: TRBV18; clone_size: -; cdr3_nt: TGTGCCAGCTCACCAGCGACAGGTACCACAGATACGCAGTATTTT; cdr3_aa: CASSPATGTTDTQYF
d_call: -; j_call: TRBJ2-2; v_call: TRBV10-3; clone_size: -; cdr3_nt: TGTGCCATCAGTCGAGTCATCAGGTCAGCGAACACCGGGGAGCTGTTTTTT; cdr3_aa: CAISRVIRSANTGELFF
d_call: -; j_call: TRBJ1-4; v_call: TRBV5-1; clone_size: many; cdr3_nt: TGCGCCAGCAGCCCCGGAGACAGGACAACTAATGAAAAACTGTTTTTT; cdr3_aa: CASSPGDRTTNEKLFF
d_call: -; j_call: TRBJ2-1; v_call: TRBV5-1; clone_size: many; cdr3_nt: TGCGCCAGCAGCCCAGGGGGAGGAATTGACAATGAGCAGTTCTTC; cdr3_aa: CASSPGGGIDNEQFF
d_call: TRBD2; j_call: TRBJ2-2; v_call: TRBV30; clone_size: -; cdr3_nt: TGTGCCTGGATGCTGGCCGGGACTACGAACACCGAGGAGCTGTTTTTT; cdr3_aa: CAWMLAGTTNTEELFF
d_call: -; j_call: TRBJ1-4; v_call: TRBV12-3/TRBV12-4; clone_size: many; cdr3_nt: TGTGCCAGCACCCCTGGTACTAATGAAAAACTGTTTTTT; cdr3_aa: CASTPGTNEKLFF
d_call: -; j_call: TRBJ1-3; v_call: TRBV7-3; clone_size: many; cdr3_nt: TGTGCCAGCAGCTCCTCAGGGAGCTCTGGAAACACCATATATTTT; cdr3_aa: CASSSSGSSGNTIYF
d_call: TRBD1; j_call: TRBJ2-5; v_call: TRBV5-1; clone_size: once; cdr3_nt: TGCGCCAGCAGCTCGGGACAGGGAGGGGAGACCCAGTACTTC; cdr3_aa: CASSSGQGGETQYF
d_call: TRBD1; j_call: TRBJ2-7; v_call: TRBV5-1; clone_size: many; cdr3_nt: TGCGCCAGCAGCTTGAAAGTGGGACAGGGTCATAACGAGCAGTACTTC; cdr3_aa: CASSLKVGQGHNEQYF
d_call: -; j_call: TRBJ1-1; v_call: TRBV20-1; clone_size: many; cdr3_nt: TGCAGTGCTAGAGATGGCAGCATGAACACTGAAGCTTTCTTT; cdr3_aa: CSARDGSMNTEAFF
d_call: TRBD2; j_call: TRBJ2-3; v_call: TRBV10-3; clone_size: many; cdr3_nt: TGTGCCATCAGTGACGCGGGAGGTAGTGCAGATACGCAGTATTTT; cdr3_aa: CAISDAGGSADTQYF
d_call: -; j_call: TRBJ1-6; v_call: TRBV5-1; clone_size: many; cdr3_nt: TGCGCCAGCAGCTGGGACGCAGGAAATTCACCCCTCCACTTT; cdr3_aa: CASSWDAGNSPLHF
d_call: TRBD1; j_call: TRBJ1-1; v_call: TRBV6-5; clone_size: many; cdr3_nt: TGTGCCAGCAAGGAACAGGGGAAAGCTTTCTTT; cdr3_aa: CASKEQGKAFF
d_call: TRBD2; j_call: TRBJ2-3; v_call: TRBV29-1; clone_size: -; cdr3_nt: TGCAGCGTCCGTCCCGGGACTAGCGGGACGCAGTATTTT; cdr3_aa: CSVRPGTSGTQYF
d_call: -; j_call: TRBJ1-3; v_call: TRBV29-1; clone_size: many; cdr3_nt: TGCAGCGTTAAGAGCGGAAACACCATATATTTT; cdr3_aa: CSVKSGNTIYF
d_call: TRBD2; j_call: TRBJ2-2; v_call: TRBV2; clone_size: -; cdr3_nt: TGTGCCAGCAGTGGGACTAGCGGGAGGGCGAACACCGGGGAGCTGTTTTTT; cdr3_aa: CASSGTSGRANTGELFF
d_call: -; j_call: TRBJ2-3; v_call: TRBV9; clone_size: many; cdr3_nt: TGTGCCAGCAGCCGGGCCTTCACAGATACGCAGTATTTT; cdr3_aa: CASSRAFTDTQYF
d_call: -; j_call: TRBJ2-5; v_call: TRBV15; clone_size: few; cdr3_nt: TGTGCCACCAGCAGACAGAAAGAGACCCAGTACTTC; cdr3_aa: CATSRQKETQYF
d_call: -; j_call: TRBJ2-1; v_call: TRBV5-1; clone_size: many; cdr3_nt: TGCGCCAGCAGCCTGGTACAGGGGTCCGCCACGGGAGTAAATGAGCAGTTCTTC; cdr3_aa: CASSLVQGSATGVNEQFF
d_call: TRBD1; j_call: TRBJ2-5; v_call: TRBV7-7; clone_size: many; cdr3_nt: TGTGCTAGCAGCTCGACAGGGGGCGCGGGTTGGGAGACCCAGTACTTC; cdr3_aa: CASSSTGGAGWETQYF
d_call: -; j_call: TRBJ2-7; v_call: TRBV20-1; clone_size: many; cdr3_nt: TGCAGTGCTGAGGACCGGGACGAGCAGTACTTC; cdr3_aa: CSAEDRDEQYF
d_call: -; j_call: TRBJ1-5; v_call: TRBV5-1; clone_size: many; cdr3_nt: TGCGCCAGCAGCTTGGCCGCGGGGCAAAATCAGCCCCAGCATTTT; cdr3_aa: CASSLAAGQNQPQHF
d_call: TRBD1; j_call: TRBJ1-2; v_call: TRBV10-3; clone_size: many; cdr3_nt: TGTGCCATCAGTGGCCAGGGGGCGCCGAACTATGGCTACACCTTC; cdr3_aa: CAISGQGAPNYGYTF
d_call: TRBD1; j_call: TRBJ1-1; v_call: TRBV12-3/TRBV12-4; clone_size: many; cdr3_nt: TGTGCCAGCAGCCAAGGGACAGCCACTGAAGCTTTCTTT; cdr3_aa: CASSQGTATEAFF